This T cell receptor (beta chain) appears in the sequencing data of a study of T cells after yellow fever vaccination. In the study overall: SMART-Seq v4 Ultra Low Input served to prepare low-cell-number fractions. General study results and limits: Subsequent booster samples again held most clones from primary vaccination (96% CD4, 85% to 90% CD8).

This clonotype was detected a few times. Antigen unknown. The germline V gene has CDR1 SGHTA and CDR2 FQGNSA. V lost 10 bases and J 1 base, leaving 5 bases between the germline ends. This CDR3 spans 11 amino acids. As TCR cDNA was made by 5'RACE template switching, a universal primer site and UMIs were added. From the 5' RACE reads, TCRdb called clonotypes with MiXCR, one entry per CDR3 protein. This table holds a few hundred thousand distinct CDR3 sequences, around 3.6% found once. The TCR comes from a man younger than 35 who received the YFV17D yellow fever vaccine. The input for sequencing was PBMCs, taken on the day of the yellow fever booster vaccination. The chain recombines TRBV7-2 with TRBJ1-3; no firm D call. The CDR3 DNA follows: TGTGCCATCCGATCTGGAAACACCATATATTTT. Protein sequence: CAIRSGNTIYF.